Presented here are 6 T cell receptor beta chains from one specimen sequenced in a study of beta chain features in type 1 diabetes. The isolated RNA, all of it, was reverse transcribed, so expressed TCRB transcripts were what got sequenced. The method was immunoSEQ multiplex PCR; TCRdb's version includes in-frame clones alone and lacks a portion of them. The sample has 150,000 or so clones, 9.2% seen once; the top ten hold 0.55% to 0.85%. The sequencing input was central memory CD4+ T cells from blood. All receptors come from a man aged 18 to 29 in good health.

The chain is built from TRBV19 and TRBJ1-2; D is uncertain. Trimming took 6 bases from V and 2 from J, leaving 10 bases between them. This CDR3 has 13 amino acids. Germline V gene lookup returns CDR1 LNHDA and CDR2 SQIVND (reference sequence). CDR3 in DNA: TGTGCCAGTAGCCTCAGTCGAAACTATGGCTACACCTTC. Translating gives CASSLSRNYGYTF.

This clone has a count of ten or more. The gene calls are TRBV4-1 and TRBJ2-1; TRBD2 aligns across 9 bases. With V trimmed by 6 bases and J by 9 bases, 12 bases remained unmatched. The CDR3 runs 15 residues. The germline V gene has CDR1 MGHRA and CDR2 YSYEKL. CDR3 DNA: TGCGCCAGCAGACCCCCCGGGACTAGCTCGCCTGAGCAGTTCTTC. Protein: CASRPPGTSSPEQFF.

The chain joins TRBV14 to TRBJ2-5; TRBD1 aligns across 7 bases. This CDR3 has 15 amino acids. Per the germline V gene, CDR1 is SGHDN and CDR2 is FVKESK. V was pared by 4 bases and J by 2 bases, with 7 bases of the junction left unmatched. CDR3 nucleotide sequence: TGTGCCAGCAGCCCACAAGGACAGGTTCAAGAGACCCAGTACTTC. This codes for CASSPQGQVQETQYF.

The V and J genes are TRBV4-3 and TRBJ1-1; D is perhaps TRBD1 (5 bases). The CDR3 loop spans 13 amino acids. V was shortened by 1 base and J by 5 bases, with 8 bases between the two germline ends. Germline V CDR1 and CDR2: LGHNA, YSLEER. In nucleotides, the CDR3 is TGCGCCAGCAGCCAAGCTAAGGGGACTGAAGCTTTCTTT. Protein product: CASSQAKGTEAFF.

As DNA, the CDR3 is TGTGCCAGCGTACTACCGGACAGGGGCAATGAGCAGTTCTTC. It codes for CASVLPDRGNEQFF. The V and J genes are TRBV2 and TRBJ2-1, with TRBD1 identical over 9 bases. Germline V CDR1 and CDR2: SNHLY, FYNNEI. This CDR3 region has 14 residues. V shed 8 bases, J shed 6 bases, and the junction held 8 bases outside the gene matches.

This chain joins TRBV28 and TRBJ2-7; 8 nucleotides align to TRBD2. Germline CDR1 MDHEN, CDR2 SYDVKM. Trimming removed 2 bases from V and 2 bases from J; junction bases left unmatched: 2. This CDR3 contains 14 residues. CDR3 bases: TGTGCCAGCAGTTTAGCGGGGGGAACCTACGAGCAGTACTTC. Translating gives CASSLAGGTYEQYF. Full variable domain (rest looked up from reference TRBV28 and TRBJ2-7): DVKVTQSSRYLVKRTGEKVFLECVQDMDHENMFWYRQDPGLGLRLIYFSYDVKMKEKGDIPEGYSVSREKKERFSLILESASTNQTSMYLCASSLAGGTYEQYFGPGTRLTVT.